The 4 T cell receptor beta chains below all came from one sample that was sequenced in a study of blood T cell repertoires in COVID-19. Clones were read by immunoSEQ multiplex PCR, and TCRdb kept only the in-frame ones, dropping some. The sample contains roughly 250,000 clones, about nine tenths of which appear only once. Sequences were obtained from PBMCs or T cells enriched from blood (not recorded which). The receptors stem from a woman between 45 and 65 years old who had recovered from COVID-19.

This clone was detected only a few times. The rearrangement links TRBV6-5 to TRBJ1-1; TRBD1 might be the D (5 bases). V dropped 4 bases and J dropped 4 bases, with 10 bases sitting between them. This CDR3 comprises 13 residues. CDR1 is MNHEY and CDR2 is SVGAGI in the germline V gene. This CDR3 reads CASSSPGSTEAFF. The CDR3 nucleotides read TGTGCCAGCAGTTCACCAGGGTCCACTGAAGCTTTCTTT.

The V call is TRBV5-1, the J call TRBJ2-5; maybe TRBD1 (5 bases). This CDR3 spans 12 amino acids. CDR1 and CDR2 from the germline V gene are SGHRS and YFSETQ. The V and J ends lost 4 bases and 5 bases respectively, with 9 bases between them. The CDR3: CASSKPGETQYF. CDR3 DNA sequence: TGCGCCAGCAGCAAACCAGGGGAGACCCAGTACTTC.

The chain is built from TRBV23-1 and TRBJ2-7, with D perhaps matching TRBD2 (5 bases). TRBV23-1 is flagged as an ORF with uncertain function. The CDR3 runs to 12 residues. V lost 5 bases and J 5 bases, leaving 10 bases between the germline ends. For the CDR3, the DNA is TGCGCCAGCAGTGAGGGAGACCACGAGCAGTACTTC. Encoded protein: CASSEGDHEQYF.

The chain employs TRBV9 and TRBJ1-4, with TRBD1 as a possible D gene (5 bases). V was cut by 3 bases and J by 0 bases, with 9 bases left in between. Germline CDR1 reads SGDLS; CDR2 reads YYNGEE. This CDR3 has 15 amino acids. CDR3 in DNA: TGTGCCAGCAGCGACCAGGGAACAACTAATGAAAAACTGTTTTTT. Amino acid sequence: CASSDQGTTNEKLFF.